The T cell receptor beta chain described here comes from a study of blood T cell repertoires in COVID-19. For the study at large: Spain, Italy and the United States supplied samples that represented acute and convalescent COVID-19.

Per the authors' pipeline: Amplification of reference gene primers was used by the study to estimate nucleated cell counts. Assay used: immunoSEQ multiplex PCR; TCRdb lists only in-frame clones, some missing. V, J and clone size are those of that table, while D and trimming were read from the DNA. Counted here are 80,000 to 90,000 clones, more than 85% occurring once; the ten biggest clones make up 4.5% to 5.5%. V shed 3 bases, J shed 2 bases, and the junction held 4 bases outside the gene matches. Germline CDR1 reads KGHSH; CDR2 reads LQKENI. This CDR3 contains 14 residues. The sample was peripheral blood. V usage is TRBV18 and J usage is TRBJ2-7, with 7 bases identical to TRBD2. The receptor was isolated from a man in his forties or fifties with acute or convalescent COVID-19. The CDR3 protein is CASSPSGTAYEQYF. For the CDR3, the DNA is TGTGCCAGCTCACCCAGCGGGACTGCCTACGAGCAGTACTTC.